This T cell receptor (beta chain) is from a study of blood T cells in healthy people across ages. Study-wide results and limits: Diversity figures based on one million T cells were deemed too low.

For the second PCR, which ran for roughly 7 to 11 cycles, a sample-barcoded 5' primer and a J-beta primer mix were used. From each sample, at least 3 million paired-end reads containing CDR3 were obtained. MiXCR, run by TCRdb on the 5' RACE reads, gives a single entry per CDR3 protein. The sample consists of nearly 800,000 distinct CDR3 sequences, 25% of them appearing once. This clonotype has only a few counts. The antigen is not known. No fewer than 6 million PBMCs went into each sample. This CDR3 spans 11 amino acids. The germline V gene encodes CDR1 SQVTM and CDR2 ANQGSEA. The V and J ends lost 7 bases and 8 bases, in that order; junction bases with no gene match: 4. This sample was shared with a second study, whose subject was T cells of mothers and their children. From that paper: Amplification in the second PCR used the M1S primer, which added sample barcodes and 2-4 random nucleotides.

The chain employs TRBV29-1 and TRBJ1-2, with 10 nucleotides matching TRBD1. This receptor was identified in a boy aged 5-17 years in good health. Source material: blood. The CDR3 DNA reads as TGCAGCGGGGGACAGGGGAGCGGCTACACCTTC. Translation: CSGGQGSGYTF.